A selection of T cell receptor beta chains follows, all from one sample in a study of blood T cell repertoires in COVID-19. The table came from immunoSEQ multiplex PCR; TCRdb's copy has only in-frame clones and leaves some out. This sample has about 190,000 clones, with about 85% found just once. Sequencing was done on a sample of peripheral blood. The receptors derive from a man aged 65 to 85 with active or convalescent COVID-19. Each CDR3 is given without its conserved first and last residue. The order of the fields is CDR3 protein, clone size, J gene, CDR3 length, V gene. Not every row has a clone size; where given, it reads once, few, many or a size class.

ASSQASGGWNEQF	-	TRBJ2-1	13	TRBV4-3
ASSLAGQVYGELF	-	TRBJ2-2	13	TRBV7-2
ATSESYNEQF	-	TRBJ2-1	10	TRBV24-1
ASRKRQGENSPLH	-	TRBJ1-6	13	TRBV28
ASSPHFGGRVRGEAF	few	TRBJ1-1	15	TRBV28
ASSHGQGAYGYT	-	TRBJ1-2	12	TRBV6-5
ASINGPLGAEAF	-	TRBJ1-1	12	TRBV2
ASSPGTGLYGYT	few	TRBJ1-2	12	TRBV5-1
ASSLAAQVDTEAF	-	TRBJ1-1	13	TRBV7-8
ASRADRIAEAF	-	TRBJ1-1	11	TRBV28
ASSLTWTETYEQY	-	TRBJ2-7	13	TRBV6-5
ANSLGRGRQETQY	-	TRBJ2-5	13	TRBV5-1
ASSLALGAYEQY	-	TRBJ2-7	12	TRBV27
ASSRLALGQNPNLSGANVLT	-	TRBJ2-6	20	TRBV19
ASSQGTWGQGTREQY	once	TRBJ2-7	15	TRBV4-3
ASDRLVSGNTIY	-	TRBJ1-3	12	TRBV10-1
ASSLGGSRNEQF	-	TRBJ2-1	12	TRBV28
ASSLYGGDFDGYT	once	TRBJ1-2	13	TRBV7-8
ASRIAGQRYGYT	-	TRBJ1-2	12	TRBV19
ASSSRPGSTGELF	-	TRBJ2-2	13	TRBV5-1
ASSGDRVNTEAF	-	TRBJ1-1	12	TRBV2
AWRDRGEQF	-	TRBJ2-1	9	TRBV30
ASSLKGQGSSPLH	few	TRBJ1-6	13	TRBV5-1
ASKSGTSGDTDTQY	-	TRBJ2-3	14	TRBV5-1
ASSGRTGVNEKLF	-	TRBJ1-4	13	TRBV9
ASSMKQGSGNTIY	-	TRBJ1-3	13	TRBV5-1
ASSLGTSGSEQF	-	TRBJ2-1	12	TRBV5-8
ASSLSPIQETQY	-	TRBJ2-5	12	TRBV5-5
ASSLGTLAYEQY	-	TRBJ2-7	12	TRBV5-1